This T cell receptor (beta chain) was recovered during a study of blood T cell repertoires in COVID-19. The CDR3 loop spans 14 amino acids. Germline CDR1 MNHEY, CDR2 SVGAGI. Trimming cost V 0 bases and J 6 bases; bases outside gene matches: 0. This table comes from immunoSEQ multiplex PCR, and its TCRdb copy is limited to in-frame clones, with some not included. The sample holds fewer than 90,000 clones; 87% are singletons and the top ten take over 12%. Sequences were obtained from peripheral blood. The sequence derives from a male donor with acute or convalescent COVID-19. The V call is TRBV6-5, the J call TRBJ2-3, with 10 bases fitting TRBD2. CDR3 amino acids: CASSYSTSGDTQYF. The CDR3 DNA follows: TGTGCCAGCAGTTACTCGACTAGCGGGGATACGCAGTATTTT.